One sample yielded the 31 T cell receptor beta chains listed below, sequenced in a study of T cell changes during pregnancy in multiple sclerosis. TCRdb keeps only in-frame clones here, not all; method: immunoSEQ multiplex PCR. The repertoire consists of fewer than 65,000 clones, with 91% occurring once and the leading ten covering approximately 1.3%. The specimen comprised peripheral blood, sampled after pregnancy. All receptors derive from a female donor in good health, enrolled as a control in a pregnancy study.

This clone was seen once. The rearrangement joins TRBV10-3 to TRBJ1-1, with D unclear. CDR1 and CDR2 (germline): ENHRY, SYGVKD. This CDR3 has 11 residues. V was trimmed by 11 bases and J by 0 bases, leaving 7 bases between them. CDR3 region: CASHMNTEAFF. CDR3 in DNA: TGTGCCTCTCACATGAACACTGAAGCTTTCTTT.

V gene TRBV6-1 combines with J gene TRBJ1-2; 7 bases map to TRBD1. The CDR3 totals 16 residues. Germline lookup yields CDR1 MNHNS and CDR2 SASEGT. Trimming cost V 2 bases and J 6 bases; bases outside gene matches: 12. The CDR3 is CASSESMYRDSHGYTF. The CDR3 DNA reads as TGTGCCAGCAGTGAATCTATGTACCGGGACAGCCATGGCTACACCTTC.

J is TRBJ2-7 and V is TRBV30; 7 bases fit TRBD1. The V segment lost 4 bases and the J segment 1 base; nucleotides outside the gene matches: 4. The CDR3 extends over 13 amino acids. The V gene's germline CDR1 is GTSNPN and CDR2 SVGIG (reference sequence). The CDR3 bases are TGTGCCTGGAACAGGGGCAGATCCTACGAGCAGTACTTC. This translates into CAWNRGRSYEQYF.

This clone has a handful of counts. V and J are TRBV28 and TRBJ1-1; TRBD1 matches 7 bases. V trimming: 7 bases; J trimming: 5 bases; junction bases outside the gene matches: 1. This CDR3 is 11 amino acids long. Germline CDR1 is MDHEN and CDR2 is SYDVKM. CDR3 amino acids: CASIQGTEAFF. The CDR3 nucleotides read TGTGCCAGCATACAGGGGACTGAAGCTTTCTTT.

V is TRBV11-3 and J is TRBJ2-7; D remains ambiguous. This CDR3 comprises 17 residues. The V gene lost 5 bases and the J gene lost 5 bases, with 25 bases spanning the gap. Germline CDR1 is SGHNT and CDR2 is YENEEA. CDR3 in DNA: TGTGCCAGCAGCCCACTACGAGCCTCGGGTGTAGCCGACGAGCAGTACTTC. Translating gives CASSPLRASGVADEQYF.

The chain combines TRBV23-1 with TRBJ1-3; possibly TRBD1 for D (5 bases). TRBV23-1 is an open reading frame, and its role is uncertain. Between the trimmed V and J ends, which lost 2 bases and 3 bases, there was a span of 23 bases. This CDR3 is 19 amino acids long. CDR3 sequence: CASSQTARQGRISGNTIYF. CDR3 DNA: TGCGCCAGCAGTCAAACTGCGAGGCAGGGCCGGATAAGTGGAAACACCATATATTTT.

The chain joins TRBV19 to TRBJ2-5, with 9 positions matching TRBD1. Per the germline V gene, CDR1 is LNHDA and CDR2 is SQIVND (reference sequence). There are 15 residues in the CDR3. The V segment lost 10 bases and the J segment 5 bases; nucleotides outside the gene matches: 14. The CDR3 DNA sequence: TGTGCCACTTCAACGGGACAGGGAAGTGCGGAGACCCAGTACTTC. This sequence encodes CATSTGQGSAETQYF.

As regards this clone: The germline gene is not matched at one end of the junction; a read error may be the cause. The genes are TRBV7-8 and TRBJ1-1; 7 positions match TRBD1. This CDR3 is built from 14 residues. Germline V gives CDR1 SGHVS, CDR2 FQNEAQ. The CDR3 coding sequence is TGTGCCAGCACCTTAGACAGGGTCAAAACTGAAGCTTTCTTT. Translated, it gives CASTLDRVKTEAFF.

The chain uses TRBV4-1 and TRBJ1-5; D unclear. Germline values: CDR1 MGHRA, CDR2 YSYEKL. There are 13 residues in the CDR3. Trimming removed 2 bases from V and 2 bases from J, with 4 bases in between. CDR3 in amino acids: CASSQSGNQPQHF. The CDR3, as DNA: TGCGCCAGCAGCCAATCAGGCAATCAGCCCCAGCATTTT.

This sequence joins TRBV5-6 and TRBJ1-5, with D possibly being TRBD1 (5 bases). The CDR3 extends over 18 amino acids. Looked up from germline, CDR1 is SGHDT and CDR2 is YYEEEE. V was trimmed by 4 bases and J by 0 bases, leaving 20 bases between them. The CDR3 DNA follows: TGTGCCAGCAGCCTGGGTATAGACAGCTCTTATAGCAATCAGCCCCAGCATTTT. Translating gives CASSLGIDSSYSNQPQHF.

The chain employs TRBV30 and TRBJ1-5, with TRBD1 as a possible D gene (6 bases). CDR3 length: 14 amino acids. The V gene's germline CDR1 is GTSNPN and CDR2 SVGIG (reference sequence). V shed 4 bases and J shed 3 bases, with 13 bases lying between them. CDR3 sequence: CAWTSQGNNQPQHF. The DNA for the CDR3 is TGTGCCTGGACCTCACAGGGTAACAATCAGCCCCAGCATTTT.

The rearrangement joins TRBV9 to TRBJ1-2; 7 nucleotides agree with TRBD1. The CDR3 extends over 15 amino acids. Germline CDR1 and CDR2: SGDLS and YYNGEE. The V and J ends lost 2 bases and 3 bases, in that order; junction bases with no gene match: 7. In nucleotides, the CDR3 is TGTGCCAGCAGCGTCGACAGGGATGGATACTATGGCTACACCTTC. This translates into CASSVDRDGYYGYTF.

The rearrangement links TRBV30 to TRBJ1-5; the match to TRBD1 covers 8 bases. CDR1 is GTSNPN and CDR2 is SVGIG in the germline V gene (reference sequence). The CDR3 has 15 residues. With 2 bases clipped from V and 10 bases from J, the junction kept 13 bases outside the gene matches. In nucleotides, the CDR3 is TGTGCCTGGAGTCTTACAGGGGGGACCCATCTACCCCAGCATTTT. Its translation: CAWSLTGGTHLPQHF.

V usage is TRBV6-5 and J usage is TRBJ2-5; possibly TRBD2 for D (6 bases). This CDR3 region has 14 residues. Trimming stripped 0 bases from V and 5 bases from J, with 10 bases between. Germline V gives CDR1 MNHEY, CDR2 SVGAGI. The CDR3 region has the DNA TGTGCCAGCAGTTACTCGGCTAGCGTTGAGACCCAGTACTTC. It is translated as CASSYSASVETQYF.

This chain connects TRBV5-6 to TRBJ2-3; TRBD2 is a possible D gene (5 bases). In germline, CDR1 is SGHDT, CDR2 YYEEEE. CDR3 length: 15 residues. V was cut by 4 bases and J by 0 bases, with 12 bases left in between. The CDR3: CASSKDLSSTDTQYF. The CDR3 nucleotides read TGTGCCAGCAGCAAGGACTTATCAAGCACAGATACGCAGTATTTT.

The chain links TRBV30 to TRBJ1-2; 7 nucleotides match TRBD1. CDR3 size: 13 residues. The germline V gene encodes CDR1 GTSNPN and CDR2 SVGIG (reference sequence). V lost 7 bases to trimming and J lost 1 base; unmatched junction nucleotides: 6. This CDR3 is CAFAQGVNYGYTF. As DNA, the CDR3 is TGTGCCTTTGCCCAGGGGGTTAACTATGGCTACACCTTC.

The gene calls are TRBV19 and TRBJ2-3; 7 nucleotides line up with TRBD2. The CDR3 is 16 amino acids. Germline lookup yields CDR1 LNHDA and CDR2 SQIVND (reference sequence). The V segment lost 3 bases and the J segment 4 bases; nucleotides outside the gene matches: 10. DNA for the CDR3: TGTGCCAGTAGTATTCTTGGCGGGGGAATTTCAGATACGCAGTATTTT. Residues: CASSILGGGISDTQYF.

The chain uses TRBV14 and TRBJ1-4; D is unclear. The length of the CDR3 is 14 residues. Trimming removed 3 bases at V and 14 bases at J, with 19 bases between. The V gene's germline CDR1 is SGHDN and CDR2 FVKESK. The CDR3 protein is CASSHQGGEFGLFF. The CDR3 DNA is TGTGCCAGCAGCCATCAAGGCGGGGAATTCGGCCTGTTTTTT.

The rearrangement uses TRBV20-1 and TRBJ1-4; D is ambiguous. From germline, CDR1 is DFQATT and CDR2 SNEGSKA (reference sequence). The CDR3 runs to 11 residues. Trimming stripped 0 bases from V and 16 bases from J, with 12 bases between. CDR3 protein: CSARDRDEAFF. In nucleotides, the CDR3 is TGCAGTGCTAGAGATCGGGATGAGGCGTTTTTT.

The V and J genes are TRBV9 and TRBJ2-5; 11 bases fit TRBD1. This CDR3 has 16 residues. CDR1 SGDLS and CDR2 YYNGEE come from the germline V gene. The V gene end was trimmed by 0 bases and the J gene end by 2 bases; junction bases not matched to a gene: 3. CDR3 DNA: TGTGCCAGCAGCGTAGGGACAGGGGGCCCGCAAGAGACCCAGTACTTC. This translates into CASSVGTGGPQETQYF.

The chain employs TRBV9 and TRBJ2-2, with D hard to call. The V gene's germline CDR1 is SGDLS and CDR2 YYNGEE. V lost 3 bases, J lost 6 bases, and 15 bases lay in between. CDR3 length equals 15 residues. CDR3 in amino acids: CASSADLRVSGELFF. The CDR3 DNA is TGTGCCAGCAGCGCCGACCTTCGGGTGTCCGGGGAGCTGTTTTTT.

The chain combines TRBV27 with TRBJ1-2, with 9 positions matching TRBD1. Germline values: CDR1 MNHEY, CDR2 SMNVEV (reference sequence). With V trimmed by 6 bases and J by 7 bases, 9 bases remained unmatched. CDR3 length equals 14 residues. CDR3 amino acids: CASSVNGQGTGYTF. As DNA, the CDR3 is TGTGCCAGCAGCGTAAACGGACAGGGGACTGGCTACACCTTC.

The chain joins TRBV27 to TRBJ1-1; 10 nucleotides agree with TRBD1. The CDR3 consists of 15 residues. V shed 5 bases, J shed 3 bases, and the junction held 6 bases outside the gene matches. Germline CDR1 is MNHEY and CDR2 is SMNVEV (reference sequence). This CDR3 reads CASSPGQGGDTEAFF. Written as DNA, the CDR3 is TGTGCCAGCAGTCCAGGACAGGGGGGGGACACTGAAGCTTTCTTT.

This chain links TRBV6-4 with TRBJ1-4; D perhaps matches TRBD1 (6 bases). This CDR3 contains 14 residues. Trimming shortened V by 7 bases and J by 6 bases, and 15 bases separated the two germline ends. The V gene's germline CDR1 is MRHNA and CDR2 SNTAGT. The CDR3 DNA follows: TGTGCCAGCATTAGCCGGGACACTCATGAAAAACTGTTTTTT. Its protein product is CASISRDTHEKLFF.

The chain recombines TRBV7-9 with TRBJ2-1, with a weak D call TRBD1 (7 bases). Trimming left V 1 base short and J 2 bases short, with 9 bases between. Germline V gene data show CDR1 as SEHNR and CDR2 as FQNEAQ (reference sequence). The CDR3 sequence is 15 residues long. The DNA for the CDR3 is TGTGCCAGCAGCTTAGTCAGGGGGGCCTACAATGAGCAGTTCTTC. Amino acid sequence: CASSLVRGAYNEQFF.

The CDR3: CASSIVWGGSAEAFF. CDR3 nucleotides: TGTGCCAGTAGTATAGTTTGGGGGGGGAGTGCTGAAGCTTTCTTT. The chain combines TRBV19 with TRBJ1-1, with TRBD1 as a possible D gene (5 bases). The V gene's germline CDR1 is LNHDA and CDR2 SQIVND (reference sequence). The CDR3 is 15 amino acids. The V and J ends lost 1 base and 6 bases respectively, with 15 bases between them.

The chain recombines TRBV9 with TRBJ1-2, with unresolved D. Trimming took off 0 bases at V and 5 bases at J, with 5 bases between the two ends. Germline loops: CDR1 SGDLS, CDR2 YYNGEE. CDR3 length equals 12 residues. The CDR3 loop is CASSVAQYGYTF. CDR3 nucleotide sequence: TGTGCCAGCAGCGTAGCCCAGTATGGCTACACCTTC. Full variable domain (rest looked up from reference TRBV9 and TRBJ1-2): DSGVTQTPKHLITATGQRVTLRCSPRSGDLSVYWYQQSLDQGLQFLIQYYNGEERAKGNILERFSAQQFPDLHSELNLSSLELGDSALYFCASSVAQYGYTFGSGTRLTVV.

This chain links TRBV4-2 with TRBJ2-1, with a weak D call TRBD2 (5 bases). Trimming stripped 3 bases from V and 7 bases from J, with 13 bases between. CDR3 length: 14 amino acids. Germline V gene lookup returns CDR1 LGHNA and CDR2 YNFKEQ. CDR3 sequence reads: CASSHTLEGNEQFF. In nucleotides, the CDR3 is TGTGCCAGCAGCCATACACTAGAAGGGAATGAGCAGTTCTTC.

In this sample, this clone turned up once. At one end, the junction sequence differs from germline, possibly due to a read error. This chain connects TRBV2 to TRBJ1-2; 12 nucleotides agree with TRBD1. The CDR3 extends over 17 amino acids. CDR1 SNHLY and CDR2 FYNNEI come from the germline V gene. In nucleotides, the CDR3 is TGTGCCAGCAGAGAAGGGACAGGGGGCCCTTTAGGCTATGGCTACACCTTC. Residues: CASREGTGGPLGYGYTF.

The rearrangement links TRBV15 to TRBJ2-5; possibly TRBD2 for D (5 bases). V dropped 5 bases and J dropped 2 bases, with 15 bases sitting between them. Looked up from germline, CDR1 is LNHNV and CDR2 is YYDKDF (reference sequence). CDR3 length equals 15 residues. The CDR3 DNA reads TGTGCCACCAGCTCCCCTAGGAGGCCGCAAGAGACCCAGTACTTC. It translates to CATSSPRRPQETQYF. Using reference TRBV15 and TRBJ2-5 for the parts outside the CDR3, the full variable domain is DAMVIQNPRYQVTQFGKPVTLSCSQTLNHNVMYWYQQKSSQAPKLLFHYYDKDFNNEADTPDNFQSRRPNTSFCFLDIRSPGLGDTAMYLCATSSPRRPQETQYFGPGTRLLVL.

For the CDR3, the DNA is TGTGCCAGTGCAGGACAGGGAGGCTATGGCTACACCTTC. Translated, it gives CASAGQGGYGYTF. This chain joins TRBV19 and TRBJ1-2, with 8 bases lining up with TRBD1. CDR1 LNHDA and CDR2 SQIVND come from the germline V gene (reference sequence). The CDR3 consists of 13 residues. The V gene end was trimmed by 8 bases and the J gene end by 4 bases; junction bases not matched to a gene: 6.